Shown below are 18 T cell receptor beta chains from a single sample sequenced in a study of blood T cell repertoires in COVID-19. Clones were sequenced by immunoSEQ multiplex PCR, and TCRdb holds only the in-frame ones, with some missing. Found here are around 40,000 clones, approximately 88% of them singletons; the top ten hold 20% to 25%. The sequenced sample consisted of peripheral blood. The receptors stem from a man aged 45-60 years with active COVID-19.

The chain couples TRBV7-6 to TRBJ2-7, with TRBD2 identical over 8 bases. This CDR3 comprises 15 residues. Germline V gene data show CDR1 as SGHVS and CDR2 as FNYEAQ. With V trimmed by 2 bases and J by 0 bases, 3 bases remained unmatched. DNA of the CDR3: TGTGCCAGCAGCTTAACTAGCGGAAACTCCTACGAGCAGTACTTC. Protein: CASSLTSGNSYEQYF.

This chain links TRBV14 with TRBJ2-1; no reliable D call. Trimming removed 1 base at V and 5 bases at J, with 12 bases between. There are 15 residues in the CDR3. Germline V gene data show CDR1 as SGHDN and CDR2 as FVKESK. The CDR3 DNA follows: TGTGCCAGCAGCCAAGCAAGAATCCCTAACAATGAGCAGTTCTTC. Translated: CASSQARIPNNEQFF.

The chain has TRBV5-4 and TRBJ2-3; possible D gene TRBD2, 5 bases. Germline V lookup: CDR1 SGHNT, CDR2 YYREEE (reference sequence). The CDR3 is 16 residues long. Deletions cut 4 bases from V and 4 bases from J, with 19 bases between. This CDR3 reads CASSLRAAWGPDTQYF. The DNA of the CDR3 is TGTGCCAGCAGCCTGAGAGCGGCTTGGGGTCCAGATACGCAGTATTTT. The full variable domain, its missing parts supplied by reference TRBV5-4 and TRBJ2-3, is ETGVTQSPTHLIKTRGQQVTLRCSSQSGHNTVSWYQQALGQGPQFIFQYYREEENGRGNFPPRFSGLQFPNYSSELNVNALELDDSALYLCASSLRAAWGPDTQYFGPGTRLTVL.

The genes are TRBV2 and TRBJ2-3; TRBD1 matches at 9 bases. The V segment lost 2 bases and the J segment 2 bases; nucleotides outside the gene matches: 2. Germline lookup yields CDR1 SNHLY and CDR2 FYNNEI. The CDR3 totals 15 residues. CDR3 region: CASSETGGLTDTQYF. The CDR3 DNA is TGTGCCAGCAGTGAAACAGGGGGCCTCACAGATACGCAGTATTTT.

CDR3 residues: CASSYFVYTGELFF. DNA for the CDR3: TGTGCCAGCAGTTACTTCGTTTACACCGGGGAGCTGTTTTTT. The rearrangement links TRBV6-5 to TRBJ2-2; no clear D. The CDR3 covers 14 residues. CDR1 and CDR2 from the germline V gene are MNHEY and SVGAGI. V was trimmed by 1 base and J by 3 bases, leaving 6 bases between them.

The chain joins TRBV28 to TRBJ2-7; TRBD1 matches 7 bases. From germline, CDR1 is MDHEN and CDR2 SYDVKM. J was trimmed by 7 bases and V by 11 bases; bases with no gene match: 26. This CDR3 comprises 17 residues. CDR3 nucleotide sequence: TGTGCCGGCCCCAAGGAACTCTTGACAGGGCCAGCCCGTGAGCAGTACTTC. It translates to CAGPKELLTGPAREQYF.

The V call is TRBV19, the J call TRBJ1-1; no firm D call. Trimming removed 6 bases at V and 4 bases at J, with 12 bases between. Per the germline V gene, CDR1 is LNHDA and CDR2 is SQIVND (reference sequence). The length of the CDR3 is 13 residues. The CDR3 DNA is TGTGCCAGTAGATATGTAGAGGGCACTGAAGCTTTCTTT. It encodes CASRYVEGTEAFF.

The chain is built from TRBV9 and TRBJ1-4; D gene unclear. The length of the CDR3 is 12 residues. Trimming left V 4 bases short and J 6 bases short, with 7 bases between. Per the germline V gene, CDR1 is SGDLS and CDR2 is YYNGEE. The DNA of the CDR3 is TGTGCCAGCAGCCTCGGGGATGAAAAACTGTTTTTT. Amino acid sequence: CASSLGDEKLFF. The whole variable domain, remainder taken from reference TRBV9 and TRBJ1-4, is DSGVTQTPKHLITATGQRVTLRCSPRSGDLSVYWYQQSLDQGLQFLIQYYNGEERAKGNILERFSAQQFPDLHSELNLSSLELGDSALYFCASSLGDEKLFFGSGTQLSVL.

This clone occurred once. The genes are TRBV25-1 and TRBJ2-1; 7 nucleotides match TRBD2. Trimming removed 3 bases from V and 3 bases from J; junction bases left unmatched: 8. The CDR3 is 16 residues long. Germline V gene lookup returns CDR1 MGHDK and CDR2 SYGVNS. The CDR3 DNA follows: TGTGCCAGCAGTGATGAATACGGGGAGGGCTACAATGAGCAGTTCTTC. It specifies CASSDEYGEGYNEQFF.

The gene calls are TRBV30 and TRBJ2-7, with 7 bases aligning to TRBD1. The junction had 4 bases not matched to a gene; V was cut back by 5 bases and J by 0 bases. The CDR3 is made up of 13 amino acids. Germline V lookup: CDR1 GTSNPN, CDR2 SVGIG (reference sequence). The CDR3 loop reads CAWGDSLSYEQYF. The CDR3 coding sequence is TGTGCCTGGGGGGACAGTCTCTCCTACGAGCAGTACTTC.

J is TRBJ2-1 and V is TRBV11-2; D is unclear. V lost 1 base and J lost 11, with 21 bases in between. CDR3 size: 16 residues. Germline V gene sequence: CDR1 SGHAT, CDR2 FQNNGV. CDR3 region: CASSLGQTPSLNQQFF. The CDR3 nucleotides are TGTGCCAGCAGCTTAGGACAAACTCCGTCTTTGAATCAGCAGTTCTTC.

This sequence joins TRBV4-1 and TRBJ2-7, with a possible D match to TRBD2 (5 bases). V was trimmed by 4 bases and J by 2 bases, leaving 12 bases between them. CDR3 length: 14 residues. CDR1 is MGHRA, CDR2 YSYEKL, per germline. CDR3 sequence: CASSPGRVPYEQYF. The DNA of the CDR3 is TGCGCCAGCAGCCCCGGGCGGGTTCCCTACGAGCAGTACTTC.

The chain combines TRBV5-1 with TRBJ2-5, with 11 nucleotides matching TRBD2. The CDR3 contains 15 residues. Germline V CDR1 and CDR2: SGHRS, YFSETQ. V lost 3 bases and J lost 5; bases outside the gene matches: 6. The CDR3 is CASSSTSGMVETQYF. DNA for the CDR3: TGCGCCAGCAGCTCGACTAGCGGGATGGTGGAGACCCAGTACTTC.

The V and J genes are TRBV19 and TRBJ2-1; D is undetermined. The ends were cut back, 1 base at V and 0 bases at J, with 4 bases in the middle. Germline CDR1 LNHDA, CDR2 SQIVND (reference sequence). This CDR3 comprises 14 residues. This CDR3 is CASSIASSYNEQFF. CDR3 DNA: TGTGCCAGTAGTATAGCCAGCTCCTACAATGAGCAGTTCTTC.

The CDR3 DNA reads TGTGCCAGCAGTTTATTGGAGACAGGGTTGAACACTGAAGCTTTCTTT. Protein: CASSLLETGLNTEAFF. The V and J genes are TRBV28 and TRBJ1-1, with TRBD1 matching over 7 bases. Germline V gene sequence: CDR1 MDHEN, CDR2 SYDVKM. V lost 1 base, J lost 0 bases, and 5 bases stayed unmatched. The CDR3 is made up of 16 amino acids.

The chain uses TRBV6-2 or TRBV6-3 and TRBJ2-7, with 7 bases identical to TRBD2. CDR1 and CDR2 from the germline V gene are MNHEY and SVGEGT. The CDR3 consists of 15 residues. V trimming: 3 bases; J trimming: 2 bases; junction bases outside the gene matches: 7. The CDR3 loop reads CASSYILATTYEQYF. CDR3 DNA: TGTGCCAGCAGTTATATACTAGCGACCACCTACGAGCAGTACTTC.

Here the CDR3 reads CASSRDAGTGVRELFF. DNA of the CDR3: TGTGCCAGCAGTCGAGACGCCGGGACAGGGGTGCGGGAGCTGTTTTTT. The chain employs TRBV6-6 and TRBJ2-2, with 10 bases fitting TRBD1. From germline, CDR1 is MNHNY and CDR2 SVGAGI (reference sequence). V lost 5 bases and J lost 9; bases outside the gene matches: 12. The CDR3 sequence is 16 residues long.

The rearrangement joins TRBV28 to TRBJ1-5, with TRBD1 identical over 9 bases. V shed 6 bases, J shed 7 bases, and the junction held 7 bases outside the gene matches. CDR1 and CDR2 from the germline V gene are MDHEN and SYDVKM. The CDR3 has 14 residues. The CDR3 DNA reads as TGTGCCAGCAGGACCGGGACAGGGATACAGCCCCAGCATTTT. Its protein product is CASRTGTGIQPQHF.